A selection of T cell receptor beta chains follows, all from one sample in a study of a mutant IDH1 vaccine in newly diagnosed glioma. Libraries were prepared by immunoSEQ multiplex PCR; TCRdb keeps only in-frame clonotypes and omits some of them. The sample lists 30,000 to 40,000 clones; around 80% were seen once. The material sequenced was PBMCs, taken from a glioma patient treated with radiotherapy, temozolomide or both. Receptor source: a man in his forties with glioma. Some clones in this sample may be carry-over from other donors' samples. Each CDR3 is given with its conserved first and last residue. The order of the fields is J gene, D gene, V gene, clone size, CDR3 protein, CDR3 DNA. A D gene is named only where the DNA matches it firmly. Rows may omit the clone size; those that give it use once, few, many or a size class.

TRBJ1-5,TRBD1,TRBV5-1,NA,CASSWGQEDQPQHF,TGCGCCAGCAGCTGGGGACAGGAGGATCAGCCCCAGCATTTT
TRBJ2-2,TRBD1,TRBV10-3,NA,CAIRGQAGRDTGELFF,TGTGCCATCAGGGGACAGGCCGGCCGTGACACCGGGGAGCTGTTTTTT
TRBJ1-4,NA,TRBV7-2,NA,CASSFLTQTNEKLFF,TGTGCCAGCAGCTTTCTTACACAGACTAATGAAAAACTGTTTTTT
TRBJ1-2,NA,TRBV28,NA,CASSYIDRSWDYTF,TGTGCCAGCAGCTACATAGACAGGTCGTGGGACTACACCTTC
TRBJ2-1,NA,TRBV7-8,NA,CASSLVGEQFF,TGTGCCAGCAGCTTAGTGGGGGAGCAGTTCTTC
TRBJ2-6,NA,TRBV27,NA,CASSAPGLLNGANVLTF,TGTGCCAGCAGTGCTCCGGGACTTTTAAATGGGGCCAACGTCCTGACTTTC
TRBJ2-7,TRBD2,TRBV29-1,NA,CSVEGAGGSYEQYF,TGCAGCGTTGAAGGGGCGGGGGGTTCCTACGAGCAGTACTTC
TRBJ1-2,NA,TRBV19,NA,CASSHPPGTVYTF,TGTGCCAGTAGCCACCCCCCTGGAACTGTCTACACCTTC
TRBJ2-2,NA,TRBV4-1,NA,CASSRDGWGTGELFF,TGCGCCAGCAGCCGGGACGGATGGGGCACCGGGGAGCTGTTTTTT
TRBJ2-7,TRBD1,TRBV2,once,CASSEAWRQGGEQYF,TGTGCCAGCAGTGAAGCTTGGAGACAGGGGGGCGAGCAGTACTTC
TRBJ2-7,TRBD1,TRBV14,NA,CARRPDRDYEQYF,TGTGCCAGACGTCCGGACAGGGACTACGAGCAGTACTTC
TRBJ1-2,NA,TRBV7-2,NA,CASSSDIDGYTF,TGTGCCAGCAGCTCCGACATCGATGGCTACACCTTC
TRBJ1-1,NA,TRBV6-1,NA,CASSDQTTGLGFF,TGTGCCAGCAGTGATCAGACCACGGGCCTCGGTTTCTTT
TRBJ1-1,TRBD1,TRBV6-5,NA,CASSYGRQGGFEAFF,TGTGCCAGCAGTTACGGTCGGCAGGGGGGGTTTGAAGCTTTCTTT
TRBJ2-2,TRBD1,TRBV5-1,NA,CASSLRTGIGELFF,TGCGCCAGCAGCTTAAGGACAGGGATCGGGGAGCTGTTTTTT
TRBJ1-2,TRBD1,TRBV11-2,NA,CASSPLRGSGYGYTF,TGTGCCAGCAGCCCCCTCAGGGGGTCAGGCTATGGCTACACCTTC
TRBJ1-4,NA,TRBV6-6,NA,CASSYLTLATNEKLFF,TGTGCCAGCAGTTACTTAACCCTTGCAACTAATGAAAAACTGTTTTTT
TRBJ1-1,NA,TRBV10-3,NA,CAISNGGNTEAFF,TGTGCCATCAGTAACGGGGGGAACACTGAAGCTTTCTTT
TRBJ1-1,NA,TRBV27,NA,CASSFRTGGIVTEAFF,TGTGCCAGCAGTTTTCGGACGGGAGGGATTGTCACTGAAGCTTTCTTT
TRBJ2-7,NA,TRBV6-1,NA,CASSEAEFYEQYF,TGTGCCAGCAGTGAAGCAGAGTTCTACGAGCAGTACTTC
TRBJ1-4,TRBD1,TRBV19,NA,CASSKAGGYEKLFF,TGTGCCAGTAGTAAGGCAGGGGGATATGAAAAACTGTTTTTT
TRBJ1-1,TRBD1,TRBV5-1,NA,CASRDRGEGTEAFF,TGCGCCAGCAGGGACAGGGGTGAGGGCACTGAAGCTTTCTTT
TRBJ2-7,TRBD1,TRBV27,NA,CARKPGQGLPLYEQYF,TGTGCCAGGAAACCGGGACAGGGGCTTCCTCTGTACGAGCAGTACTTC
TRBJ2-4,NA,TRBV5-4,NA,CASSVNRGAKNIQYF,TGTGCCAGCAGCGTCAACCGGGGAGCCAAAAACATTCAGTACTTC